The 5 T cell receptor beta chains below all came from one sample that was sequenced in a study of cytomegalovirus exposure and HLA in healthy donors. Clones were read by immunoSEQ multiplex PCR, and TCRdb kept only the in-frame ones, dropping some. The data show approximately 150,000 clones, approximately 90% seen once. The sample consisted of PBMCs. The receptor set was obtained from a woman in her thirties in good health and CMV-seronegative.

This clone was counted a few times. Written as DNA, the CDR3 is TGTGCCAGCAGCCCTGAACTGAATTCACCCCTCCACTTT. Translating it yields CASSPELNSPLHF. The rearrangement links TRBV7-6 to TRBJ1-6; no clear D gene. The CDR3 consists of 13 residues. V was clipped by 5 bases and J by 7 bases, with 9 bases between them. Per germline, CDR1 SGHVS and CDR2 FNYEAQ. The whole variable domain, remainder taken from reference TRBV7-6 and TRBJ1-6, is GAGVSQSPRYKVTKRGQDVALRCDPISGHVSLYWYRQALGQGPEFLTYFNYEAQQDKSGLPNDRFSAERPEGSISTLTIQRTEQRDSAMYRCASSPELNSPLHFGNGTRLTVT.

This clone was seen only once. This rearrangement joins TRBV2 to TRBJ2-1; TRBD2 agrees at 10 bases. Germline V gene lookup returns CDR1 SNHLY and CDR2 FYNNEI. V lost 7 bases and J lost 8; bases outside the gene matches: 5. The CDR3 loop spans 13 amino acids. CDR3 region: CASTSGGADEQFF. The CDR3 DNA sequence: TGTGCCAGCACGAGCGGGGGGGCGGATGAGCAGTTCTTC.

This chain links TRBV5-4 with TRBJ2-7; 7 bases match TRBD1. Germline V lookup: CDR1 SGHNT, CDR2 YYREEE (reference sequence). The CDR3 is 14 residues long. The junction had 9 bases not matched to a gene; V was cut back by 5 bases and J by 4 bases. Written as DNA, the CDR3 is TGTGCCAGCAGTTCATCCGGGACAGCGTACGAGCAGTACTTC. Translating it yields CASSSSGTAYEQYF.

CDR3 in amino acids: CASSPPGRDTEAFF. The DNA of the CDR3 is TGTGCCAGCAGCCCCCCCGGCAGGGACACTGAAGCTTTCTTT. V usage is TRBV5-6 and J usage is TRBJ1-1; D is possibly TRBD1 (5 bases). The length of the CDR3 is 14 residues. Trimming took 4 bases from V and 3 from J, leaving 13 bases between them. Germline CDR1 and CDR2: SGHDT and YYEEEE.

The rearrangement links TRBV6-1 to TRBJ1-4; 8 bases fit TRBD1. This CDR3 is built from 14 residues. Germline V gene lookup returns CDR1 MNHNS and CDR2 SASEGT. V dropped 3 bases and J dropped 7; count of bases not matched to a gene: 4. CDR3 loop: CASSDRQGSEKLFF. CDR3 DNA sequence: TGTGCCAGCAGTGACAGACAGGGGTCTGAAAAACTGTTTTTT.